The rows below give T cell receptor beta chains drawn from one sample of a study of memory CD4+ T cells and cytomegalovirus serostatus. This table comes from immunoSEQ multiplex PCR, and its TCRdb copy is limited to in-frame clones, with some not included. The sample lists tens of thousands of clones, around 76% occurring once. Specimen: memory CD4+ T cells from blood. Receptor source: an adult in good health and CMV-seronegative. CDR3s include the opening cysteine and the closing phenylalanine or tryptophan. The order of the fields is J gene, clone size, D gene, V gene, CDR3 DNA, CDR3 protein. A D gene is named only where the DNA matches it firmly. Size is stated for part of the rows, as once, few or many counts, or as a class when the clone is expanded.

j_call: TRBJ1-2
clone_size: -
d_call: -
v_call: TRBV27
cdr3_nt: TGTGCCAGCAGTCCAGGACAGTATGGCTACACCTTC
cdr3_aa: CASSPGQYGYTF

j_call: TRBJ2-7
clone_size: -
d_call: TRBD1
v_call: TRBV29-1
cdr3_nt: TGCAGCGTTGAAGAGGACAGGGCCTACGAGCAGTACTTC
cdr3_aa: CSVEEDRAYEQYF

j_call: TRBJ2-7
clone_size: -
d_call: TRBD1
v_call: TRBV27
cdr3_nt: TGTGCCAAAAACAGGGGGCCGGGACAGAGGGCCTCCGAGCAGTACTTC
cdr3_aa: CAKNRGPGQRASEQYF

j_call: TRBJ1-3
clone_size: -
d_call: -
v_call: TRBV20-1
cdr3_nt: TGCAGTGGGCACCTTGGAAACACCATATATTTT
cdr3_aa: CSGHLGNTIYF

j_call: TRBJ1-1
clone_size: -
d_call: TRBD1
v_call: TRBV18
cdr3_nt: TGTGCCAGCTCACCGGTGGCAGGGGGCGCGGGGGCCGTGAACACTGAAGCTTTCTTT
cdr3_aa: CASSPVAGGAGAVNTEAFF

j_call: TRBJ2-1
clone_size: -
d_call: -
v_call: TRBV9
cdr3_nt: TGTGCCAGCAGCGTGAAGTTGGACTTAAATGAGCAGTTCTTC
cdr3_aa: CASSVKLDLNEQFF

j_call: TRBJ1-2
clone_size: -
d_call: TRBD1
v_call: TRBV19
cdr3_nt: TGTGCCAGTAGTCGGCGACAGGGAGGCGATGGCTACACCTTC
cdr3_aa: CASSRRQGGDGYTF

j_call: TRBJ1-1
clone_size: -
d_call: -
v_call: TRBV28
cdr3_nt: TGTGCCAGCCGAATACCCTGGGGAAACACTGAAGCTTTCTTT
cdr3_aa: CASRIPWGNTEAFF

j_call: TRBJ2-7
clone_size: -
d_call: TRBD2
v_call: TRBV19
cdr3_nt: TGTGCCAGTAGTGACCCTAGCGGGAGGAGCTCCTACGAGCAGTACTTC
cdr3_aa: CASSDPSGRSSYEQYF

j_call: TRBJ2-1
clone_size: many
d_call: TRBD2
v_call: TRBV11-2
cdr3_nt: TGTGCCAGCAGCTTGACTAGCGAATCTTACAATGAGCAGTTCTTC
cdr3_aa: CASSLTSESYNEQFF

j_call: TRBJ2-1
clone_size: -
d_call: TRBD1
v_call: TRBV7-9
cdr3_nt: TGTGCCAGCAGCTTGGGACAGGGGTACAATGAGCAGTTCTTC
cdr3_aa: CASSLGQGYNEQFF

j_call: TRBJ2-1
clone_size: -
d_call: TRBD1
v_call: TRBV4-3
cdr3_nt: TGCGCCAGCAGCCACACGACAGGGTCCCCTCAGCAGTTCTTC
cdr3_aa: CASSHTTGSPQQFF

j_call: TRBJ2-7
clone_size: medium-sized
d_call: -
v_call: TRBV7-9
cdr3_nt: TGTGCCAGCAGCTTAGTCAGTCGGCGCTCCTACGAGCAGTACTTC
cdr3_aa: CASSLVSRRSYEQYF

j_call: TRBJ1-5
clone_size: -
d_call: TRBD1
v_call: TRBV19
cdr3_nt: TGTGCCAGTAGTAAGGACAGGGTTTTCGATCAGCCCCAGCATTTT
cdr3_aa: CASSKDRVFDQPQHF

j_call: TRBJ2-1
clone_size: -
d_call: TRBD1
v_call: TRBV28
cdr3_nt: TGTGCCAGCAGTCCATACCTCGGACAGGTTAGGTCCAATGAGCAGTTCTTC
cdr3_aa: CASSPYLGQVRSNEQFF

j_call: TRBJ2-3
clone_size: -
d_call: -
v_call: TRBV4-3
cdr3_nt: TGCGCCAGCAGCCAAGATTCGGCAGATACGCAGTATTTT
cdr3_aa: CASSQDSADTQYF

j_call: TRBJ1-3
clone_size: -
d_call: -
v_call: TRBV12-5
cdr3_nt: TGTGCTAGTCAGGCAGACTCTGGAAACACCATATATTTT
cdr3_aa: CASQADSGNTIYF

j_call: TRBJ2-5
clone_size: -
d_call: -
v_call: TRBV5-4
cdr3_nt: TGTGCCAGCAGCTTTCAAGAGACCCAGTACTTC
cdr3_aa: CASSFQETQYF

j_call: TRBJ2-1
clone_size: -
d_call: TRBD1
v_call: TRBV4-3
cdr3_nt: TGCGCCAGCAGCCAGAGACAGGGGGACTACAATGAGCAGTTCTTC
cdr3_aa: CASSQRQGDYNEQFF

j_call: TRBJ2-3
clone_size: few
d_call: TRBD2
v_call: TRBV2
cdr3_nt: TGTGCCAGCAGTGAAGGAGCCCTAGCGGGGACCACAGATACGCAGTATTTT
cdr3_aa: CASSEGALAGTTDTQYF

j_call: TRBJ1-1
clone_size: -
d_call: -
v_call: TRBV7-9
cdr3_nt: TGTGCCAGCAGCTCAGGGACGGCGAACACTGAAGCTTTCTTT
cdr3_aa: CASSSGTANTEAFF

j_call: TRBJ2-5
clone_size: -
d_call: -
v_call: TRBV18
cdr3_nt: TGTGCCAGCTCACCGGGGTACCAAGAGACCCAGTACTTC
cdr3_aa: CASSPGYQETQYF

j_call: TRBJ1-1
clone_size: -
d_call: TRBD1
v_call: TRBV6-1
cdr3_nt: TGTGCCAGCAACGAGGTAGGGGGCAACACTGAAGCTTTCTTT
cdr3_aa: CASNEVGGNTEAFF

j_call: TRBJ2-7
clone_size: -
d_call: -
v_call: TRBV18
cdr3_nt: TGTGCCAGCTCACGCGGGAATATTAAAGAGCAGTACTTC
cdr3_aa: CASSRGNIKEQYF

j_call: TRBJ1-1
clone_size: -
d_call: -
v_call: TRBV27
cdr3_nt: TGTGCCAGCAGCCGAGGCACGGCCGGGGGTATGAACACTGAAGCTTTCTTT
cdr3_aa: CASSRGTAGGMNTEAFF

j_call: TRBJ1-4
clone_size: -
d_call: -
v_call: TRBV28
cdr3_nt: TGTGCCACTCTACAGCAAGGGAGTGAAAAACTGTTTTTT
cdr3_aa: CATLQQGSEKLFF